This T cell receptor beta chain comes out of a study of blood T cell repertoires in COVID-19. As originally analysed: Reference gene primers were amplified, and this amplification served to estimate nucleated cell counts. Clones were read by immunoSEQ multiplex PCR, and TCRdb kept only the in-frame ones, dropping some. V, J and clone size derive from that table, while D and trimming were established from the DNA sequence. The table has over 200,000 clones, roughly 84% seen once; the top ten hold 15% to 20%. The CDR3 has 14 residues. In germline, CDR1 is KGHSH, CDR2 LQKENI. The ends lost 8 bases at V and 4 bases at J; junction bases unmatched: 8.

The TCR originated in a woman aged 80 or older with active or convalescent COVID-19. The sequencing sample was made of peripheral blood. This chain connects TRBV18 to TRBJ2-7; 10 bases agree with TRBD2. In nucleotides, the CDR3 is TGTGCCAGCCAACAGCGGGAGGGCCGATACGAGCAGTACTTC. Protein sequence: CASQQREGRYEQYF.